These T cell receptor beta chains were read from a single sample in a study of blood T cell repertoires in COVID-19. Libraries were prepared by immunoSEQ multiplex PCR; TCRdb keeps only in-frame clonotypes and omits some of them. This sample has under 450,000 clones; around 83% occur once, and the top ten carry about 5%. Sequences were obtained from PBMCs or T cells enriched from blood (not recorded which). The origin of the receptors is a woman aged 50 to 60 who had recovered from COVID-19. Both conserved end residues are part of each CDR3. Each record gives: D gene, V gene, J gene, clone size, CDR3 protein, CDR3 DNA. A D gene is named only where the DNA matches it firmly. The size entry is marked missing in some rows and otherwise reads once, few, many or a size class.

-	TRBV30	TRBJ1-5	-	CAWSQGNSNQPQHF	TGTGCCTGGAGTCAGGGGAATAGCAATCAGCCCCAGCATTTT
-	TRBV11-3	TRBJ2-2	-	CASSFQGSTGELFF	TGTGCCAGCAGCTTTCAGGGGAGCACCGGGGAGCTGTTTTTT
-	TRBV3-1/TRBV3-2	TRBJ2-1	-	CASSHGSLQGEQFF	TGTGCCAGCAGCCACGGATCCCTCCAGGGTGAGCAGTTCTTC
-	TRBV11-3	TRBJ2-7	-	CASSTTRLDSKQYF	TGTGCCAGCAGCACTACCAGACTAGATTCTAAGCAGTACTTC
-	TRBV5-8	TRBJ2-3	once	CASSSDRPGRNTQYF	TGTGCCAGCAGCTCCGACAGGCCGGGCAGGAATACGCAGTATTTT
-	TRBV12-3/TRBV12-4	TRBJ2-7	-	CASSSDYYEQYF	TGTGCCAGCAGTTCCGACTACTACGAGCAGTACTTC
-	TRBV7-8	TRBJ1-2	-	CASGLDRINYGYTF	TGTGCCAGCGGCTTAGACAGGATTAACTATGGCTACACCTTC
-	TRBV7-2	TRBJ1-3	-	CASSLAMGNTIYF	TGTGCCAGCAGCTTAGCTATGGGAAACACCATATATTTT
-	TRBV7-9	TRBJ1-1	-	CASSAYRTPDTEAFF	TGTGCCAGCAGCGCATACAGGACCCCGGACACTGAAGCTTTCTTT
-	TRBV7-9	TRBJ1-2	-	CASSLDGHYTF	TGTGCCAGCAGCTTAGATGGACACTACACCTTC
-	TRBV30	TRBJ1-3	-	CAWSGPGPVSGNTIYF	TGTGCCTGGAGTGGACCAGGGCCCGTTTCTGGAAACACCATATATTTT
-	TRBV4-2	TRBJ1-2	-	CASSQDWGGGVGYTF	TGTGCCAGCAGCCAGGACTGGGGTGGGGGGGTTGGCTACACCTTC
TRBD2	TRBV2	TRBJ2-5	-	CASSLSGSQYF	TGTGCCAGCAGTTTAAGCGGGAGCCAGTACTTC
TRBD1	TRBV4-3	TRBJ1-6	-	CASSQERTGFSSPLHF	TGCGCCAGCAGCCAAGAGAGGACAGGGTTCAGTTCACCCCTCCACTTT
TRBD2	TRBV2	TRBJ2-7	once	CASSDLGLAVYEQYF	TGTGCCAGCTCAGACTTGGGACTAGCGGTCTACGAGCAGTACTTC
-	TRBV19	TRBJ1-6	-	CASSSWAVDNSPLHF	TGTGCCAGTAGTTCTTGGGCAGTTGATAATTCACCCCTCCACTTT
-	TRBV2	TRBJ2-5	-	CASSVAETQYF	TGTGCCAGCAGTGTGGCAGAGACCCAGTACTTC
TRBD1	TRBV2	TRBJ1-2	few	CASSDREPYGYTF	TGTGCCAGCAGCGACAGGGAGCCCTATGGCTACACCTTC
-	TRBV4-2	TRBJ2-7	once	CASSQEWRLARNEQYF	TGTGCCAGCAGCCAAGAATGGCGCCTAGCTCGGAACGAGCAGTACTTC
-	TRBV6-5	TRBJ1-3	-	CASSYFGGTGNTIYF	TGTGCCAGCAGTTACTTCGGGGGTACAGGAAACACCATATATTTT
-	TRBV18	TRBJ2-7	-	CASSPARTVYEQYF	TGTGCCAGCTCACCAGCGCGAACGGTGTACGAGCAGTACTTC
TRBD1	TRBV19	TRBJ2-6	few	CASSMRTGWSGANVLTF	TGTGCCAGTAGTATGCGGACAGGATGGTCCGGGGCCAACGTCCTGACTTTC
-	TRBV11-3	TRBJ2-2	few	CASSFTPTGELFF	TGTGCCAGCAGCTTCACACCCACCGGGGAGCTGTTTTTT
TRBD1	TRBV19	TRBJ1-4	-	CASTPGTAGEKLFF	TGTGCCAGTACCCCCGGGACAGCGGGTGAAAAACTGTTTTTT
-	TRBV6-2/TRBV6-3	TRBJ2-7	-	CASSYQSAGSRYEQYF	TGTGCCAGCAGTTACCAATCGGCGGGGTCTCGGTACGAGCAGTACTTC
-	TRBV7-9	TRBJ1-1	few	CASSLGGDTEAFF	TGTGCCAGCAGCTTAGGGGGGGACACTGAAGCTTTCTTT
TRBD1	TRBV3-1/TRBV3-2	TRBJ1-1	-	CASSLKGGTGGIRRNTEAFF	TGTGCCAGCAGCCTCAAGGGGGGGACAGGGGGAATCCGGAGGAACACTGAAGCTTTCTTT
-	TRBV6-2/TRBV6-3	TRBJ1-3	-	CASSWRRDTIYF	TGTGCCAGCAGTTGGAGACGGGACACCATATATTTT
-	TRBV29-1	TRBJ2-2	-	CSVELGTTNTGELFF	TGCAGCGTTGAACTCGGGACAACGAACACCGGGGAGCTGTTTTTT
-	TRBV11-2	TRBJ1-1	-	CASSNQQGATEAFF	TGTGCCAGCAGCAATCAACAGGGAGCCACTGAAGCTTTCTTT
-	TRBV30	TRBJ2-7	-	CAWIRSSEQYF	TGTGCCTGGATCAGGTCGAGCGAGCAGTACTTC
-	TRBV23-1	TRBJ2-3	-	CASSQPKTPTHRDTISTDTQYF	TGCGCCAGCAGTCAACCTAAGACACCCACCCACCGGGACACCATTAGCACAGATACGCAGTATTTT
TRBD1	TRBV9	TRBJ1-2	-	CASSRTGSGYTF	TGTGCCAGCAGCCGGACAGGGAGCGGCTACACCTTC
TRBD2	TRBV9	TRBJ2-5	-	CASSVGLAGPETQYF	TGTGCCAGCAGCGTAGGACTAGCGGGACCAGAGACCCAGTACTTC
TRBD2	TRBV5-6	TRBJ2-7	-	CASSSGTGGISYEQYF	TGTGCCAGCAGCTCCGGGACCGGGGGGATATCCTACGAGCAGTACTTC
-	TRBV6-4	TRBJ2-6	-	CASSPSGVGANVLTF	TGTGCCAGCTCTCCCTCGGGGGTTGGGGCCAACGTCCTGACTTTC